A selection of T cell receptor beta chains follows, all from one sample in a study of blood T cells in healthy people across ages. Via MiXCR, TCRdb re-called the 5' RACE reads, giving one row per CDR3 protein. The table lists 580,000 or so distinct CDR3 sequences, under 55% of them singletons, with roughly 24% in the top ten. Sequencing was done on a sample of blood. The receptors come from a man older than 75 in good health. The conserved cysteine and the conserved F or W are not part of the CDR3 here.

v_gene | CDR3aa
TRBV20-1 | SAPTEHRTYGYT
TRBV29-1 | SVDVVGRGYEQF
TRBV3-1 | ASSQEGHDHRF
TRBV3-1 | ASSQGPLAKNIQY
TRBV6-5 | AVGAVANYGYT
TRBV20-1 | SARDGKQPQH
TRBV5-1 | ASSPQAVQSGIGELF
TRBV11-1 | ASSSSSGGAYEQY
TRBV10-3 | AISEPGLAGSCNEQF
TRBV7-2 | ASSLEVGRQETQY
TRBV6-5 | AGSYSNPLTGQEAQY
TRBV4-1 | ASSQDGSGSYNEQF
TRBV6-2/TRBV6-3 | ASSYWTSVEQY
TRBV7-2 | ASSLVGGQGAGCGYT
TRBV11-2 | ASSPGASPLAKNIQY
TRBV20-1 | SARVSGRFASGSPYNEQF
TRBV5-1 | ASRLRNTEAF
TRBV7-9 | ASSSRPPKGGNEQF
TRBV7-3 | ASSLFSGATTQY
TRBV14 | ASSRGWMDYGYT
TRBV6-2/TRBV6-3 | ASRTSGGWDIQY
TRBV7-2 | ASSWDNYEQY
TRBV4-2 | ASSQVATRDTQY
TRBV15 | ATSRGSTGGGTDTQY
TRBV6-5 | ASSRTSGSPGTQY
TRBV6-6 | ASSPQAGGEQY
TRBV27 | ASSLGQDKPGGPQH
TRBV7-8 | ASSLVSLRGNTGELF
TRBV20-1 | SALKDGRTAGEAEQY
TRBV29-1 | SVEEGTDEQF
TRBV20-1 | SARGQAGYT
TRBV5-1 | ASSLGQGIMTYYEQY
TRBV7-9 | ASSLRDSYTEAF
TRBV11-2 | ASSREDTSTDTQY
TRBV6-6 | ASSYGWDPSTGTQY
TRBV7-2 | ASSLRSTSPGLAGGQETQY
TRBV6-1 | ASRPPSGKGLTGVHNEQF
TRBV20-1 | SATLVNEQF
TRBV4-3 | ASSPRDRGFNGEQY
TRBV12-3/TRBV12-4 | ASSSGLAQY
TRBV6-5 | ASSYSSGEGFILHEQY
TRBV10-1 | AGSEVGNEQF
TRBV6-2/TRBV6-3 | ASTRGLVGYEQY
TRBV2 | ASSDRGGNSPLH
TRBV12-3/TRBV12-4 | ASSPHGTGGIQPQH
TRBV2 | ASRAGGGAKNIQY
TRBV20-1 | SATGRSYNEQF
TRBV7-2 | ASSLEFWTMGTDTQY
TRBV20-1 | SARDRKGNWIDTQY
TRBV6-6 | ASSLGQGRPNYGYT
TRBV20-1 | SASTDSDTEAF
TRBV3-1 | ASSQGSTYEQY
TRBV29-1 | SVAGGLGEKLF
TRBV15 | ATSRDPAYEQY
TRBV20-1 | SASGSPSLDEQY
TRBV12-3/TRBV12-4 | ASSFKGAGDEQF
TRBV10-3 | AISESRTGANVLT